These 31 T cell receptor beta chains share one sample of origin, sequenced in a study of blood T cell repertoires in COVID-19. Assay used: immunoSEQ multiplex PCR; TCRdb lists only in-frame clones, some missing. The repertoire has about 200,000 clones, nearly 90% of them found once; the top ten carry less than 4%. Sample: PBMCs or T cells enriched from blood (not recorded which). The receptors stem from a woman aged 25-40 years with acute COVID-19.

V usage is TRBV7-3 and J usage is TRBJ2-6, with D possibly TRBD1 on 5 matching bases. This CDR3 spans 18 amino acids. The germline V gene has CDR1 SGHTA and CDR2 FQGTGA. The V end lost 4 bases, the J end lost 2 bases, and 18 bases lay between the germline ends. The CDR3 region is CASSSRDRQRTGANVLTF. CDR3 in DNA: TGTGCCAGCAGCTCCAGGGATAGACAGCGCACTGGGGCCAACGTCCTGACTTTC.

This clone has a single count. The chain uses TRBV7-8 and TRBJ2-2; TRBD1 is a possible D gene (5 bases). Trimming pared 1 base from V and 7 bases from J, leaving 16 bases between. The CDR3 loop spans 16 amino acids. CDR1 and CDR2 from the germline V gene are SGHVS and FQNEAQ. CDR3 nucleotides: TGTGCCAGCAGCTTAGTGGGTGGGGCCGATGGCGGGGAGCTGTTTTTT. Its protein product is CASSLVGGADGGELFF.

The chain recombines TRBV4-1 with TRBJ1-4; D is perhaps TRBD1 (5 bases). CDR1 is MGHRA and CDR2 is YSYEKL in the germline V gene. Trimming took 1 base from V and 3 from J, leaving 12 bases between them. CDR3 size: 16 residues. CDR3 loop: CASSQVGGGPNEKLFF. CDR3 coding DNA: TGCGCCAGCAGCCAAGTCGGGGGAGGCCCTAATGAAAAACTGTTTTTT.

As concerns this clone: Additional DNA sequences in this sample encode the identical CDR3. The gene calls are TRBV6-5 and TRBJ2-7; 10 nucleotides agree with TRBD1. The CDR3 has 14 amino acids. Germline V CDR1 and CDR2: MNHEY, SVGAGI. V trimming: 2 bases; J trimming: 4 bases; junction bases outside the gene matches: 2. The DNA for the CDR3 is TGTGCCAGCAGTTACCGGGACAGGGGTTACGAGCAGTACTTC. Encoded protein: CASSYRDRGYEQYF.

The rearrangement joins TRBV5-5 to TRBJ1-5; the D gene is possibly TRBD1 (5 bases). The CDR3 is 14 amino acids. Trimming took 1 base from V and 4 from J, leaving 9 bases between them. CDR1 SGHKS and CDR2 YYEKEE come from the germline V gene (reference sequence). As DNA, the CDR3 is TGTGCCAGCAGCTTGTATCAGGGTAATCAGCCCCAGCATTTT. Protein: CASSLYQGNQPQHF.

The chain recombines TRBV19 with TRBJ1-3; no clear D gene. Trimming left V 2 bases short and J 3 bases short, with 8 bases between. CDR1 LNHDA and CDR2 SQIVND come from the germline V gene (reference sequence). CDR3 length: 14 residues. The CDR3 sequence: CASSIQSVGNTIYF. The CDR3 nucleotides are TGTGCCAGTAGTATACAGTCAGTTGGAAACACCATATATTTT.

A single count supports this clone. The chain joins TRBV7-3 to TRBJ1-1; no clear D gene. V was cut by 1 base and J by 2 bases, with 5 bases left in between. Germline CDR1 is SGHTA and CDR2 is FQGTGA. The CDR3 extends over 13 amino acids. The CDR3 is CASSLNFNTEAFF. The CDR3 DNA sequence: TGTGCCAGCAGCTTAAACTTTAACACTGAAGCTTTCTTT.

The chain links TRBV7-2 to TRBJ2-5; 8 bases map to TRBD1. CDR1 and CDR2 from the germline V gene are SGHTA and FQGNSA. J was trimmed by 5 bases and V by 4 bases; bases with no gene match: 0. The CDR3 covers 12 residues. The DNA of the CDR3 is TGTGCCAGCAGCTGGACAGGGGAGACCCAGTACTTC. This encodes CASSWTGETQYF.

The chain has TRBV5-1 and TRBJ2-1, with D possibly being TRBD2 (5 bases). This CDR3 has 16 residues. V gave up 2 bases and J gave up 6 bases, with 18 bases separating them. Germline V lookup: CDR1 SGHRS, CDR2 YFSETQ. The CDR3 loop is CASSLESRGFINEQFF. The CDR3 DNA follows: TGCGCCAGCAGCTTAGAGTCCCGGGGTTTTATCAATGAGCAGTTCTTC.

The V gene is TRBV10-3, the J gene TRBJ1-5, with TRBD1 identical over 7 bases. The trim removed 3 bases at V and 0 bases at J, leaving 2 bases unmatched. The length of the CDR3 is 15 residues. Germline V CDR1 and CDR2: ENHRY, SYGVKD. The DNA of the CDR3 is TGTGCCATCAGTGATTGGGACAGTAGCAATCAGCCCCAGCATTTT. This encodes CAISDWDSSNQPQHF.

The rearrangement joins TRBV18 to TRBJ1-5; D not resolved. CDR1 and CDR2 (germline): KGHSH, LQKENI. The CDR3 spans 15 residues. V gave up 3 bases and J gave up 6 bases, with 15 bases separating them. CDR3 in amino acids: CASSPAGGDGQPQHF. The CDR3 nucleotides read TGTGCCAGCTCACCTGCAGGAGGTGACGGTCAGCCCCAGCATTTT. Filled out from reference TRBV18 and TRBJ1-5, the complete variable domain reads NAGVMQNPRHLVRRRGQEARLRCSPMKGHSHVYWYRQLPEEGLKFMVYLQKENIIDESGMPKERFSAEFPKEGPSILRIQQVVRGDSAAYFCASSPAGGDGQPQHFGDGTRLSIL.

The chain employs TRBV9 and TRBJ2-2; D not resolved. The V gene lost 3 bases and the J gene lost 2 bases, with 8 bases spanning the gap. The CDR3 runs 14 residues. Germline values: CDR1 SGDLS, CDR2 YYNGEE. The CDR3 loop is CASSEIQNTGELFF. The CDR3 DNA is TGTGCCAGCAGCGAAATCCAAAACACCGGGGAGCTGTTTTTT.

The chain is built from TRBV27 and TRBJ1-6; 7 bases match TRBD1. Trimming at V came to 5 bases and at J to 6 bases, leaving 7 bases not matched to a gene. Looked up from germline, CDR1 is MNHEY and CDR2 is SMNVEV (reference sequence). The CDR3 runs to 15 residues. CDR3 sequence reads: CASSPRTGSNSPLHF. The CDR3 DNA reads TGTGCCAGCAGTCCCCGGACAGGATCTAATTCACCCCTCCACTTT.

The sample holds one count of this clone. CDR3 region: CASSQDPQTESLAKNIQYF. CDR3 DNA sequence: TGCGCCAGCAGCCAAGATCCACAGACAGAAAGTCTAGCCAAAAACATTCAGTACTTC. This rearrangement joins TRBV4-1 to TRBJ2-4; maybe TRBD1 (5 bases). This CDR3 has 19 residues. CDR1 and CDR2 from the germline V gene are MGHRA and YSYEKL. Trimming took 0 bases from V and 0 from J, leaving 18 bases between them.

The chain links TRBV4-3 to TRBJ1-2, with D possibly TRBD1 on 5 matching bases. The germline gives CDR1 LGHNA, CDR2 YSLEER. This CDR3 is built from 14 residues. V lost 1 base and J lost 1, with 7 bases in between. CDR3 nucleotides: TGCGCCAGCAGCCAAGTAAGGGGTAACTATGGCTACACCTTC. It is translated as CASSQVRGNYGYTF.

This chain joins TRBV20-1 and TRBJ1-1; 9 bases line up with TRBD1. CDR1 and CDR2 (germline): DFQATT, SNEGSKA (reference sequence). The V gene end was trimmed by 3 bases and the J gene end by 4 bases; junction bases not matched to a gene: 6. The CDR3 spans 14 residues. The DNA of the CDR3 is TGCAGTGCTAGTAACAGGGGGCTGGGCACTGAAGCTTTCTTT. Protein: CSASNRGLGTEAFF.

The chain combines TRBV12-5 with TRBJ1-5; D remains ambiguous. CDR1 is LGHNT, CDR2 FRNRAP, per germline. There are 16 residues in the CDR3. V was trimmed by 7 bases and J by 2 bases, leaving 18 bases between them. CDR3 in amino acids: CASARRQVEGNQPQHF. DNA of the CDR3: TGTGCTAGTGCCCGCAGGCAAGTCGAAGGCAATCAGCCCCAGCATTTT.

The V gene is TRBV27, the J gene TRBJ2-5, with TRBD1 matching over 10 bases. The CDR3 length is 15 residues. Trimming took 5 bases from V and 4 from J; bases not matched to a gene: 7. Germline CDR1 reads MNHEY; CDR2 reads SMNVEV (reference sequence). DNA for the CDR3: TGTGCCAGCAGTATGGGACAGGGGTGGGCAGAGACCCAGTACTTC. It translates to CASSMGQGWAETQYF.

This chain links TRBV5-1 with TRBJ1-2; D might be TRBD1 (5 bases). V was clipped by 0 bases and J by 0 bases, with 6 bases between them. From germline, CDR1 is SGHRS and CDR2 YFSETQ. This CDR3 has 14 amino acids. CDR3 coding DNA: TGCGCCAGCAGCTTGGGGACACCTAACTATGGCTACACCTTC. As protein: CASSLGTPNYGYTF.

This sequence joins TRBV14 and TRBJ2-1, with D unclear. The V end lost 1 base, the J end lost 0 bases, and 7 bases lay between the germline ends. Germline CDR1 SGHDN, CDR2 FVKESK. The CDR3 contains 15 residues. Here the CDR3 reads CASSQGLRSYNEQFF. CDR3 in DNA: TGTGCCAGCAGCCAAGGTCTCCGCTCCTACAATGAGCAGTTCTTC.

CDR3 bases: TGCGCCAGCAGCTTGCGATCCGCGGACAGAGGACCGAGTGAGCAGTACTTC. Its translation: CASSLRSADRGPSEQYF. This chain joins TRBV5-1 and TRBJ2-7; D perhaps matches TRBD1 (6 bases). The V and J ends lost 1 base and 7 bases respectively, with 24 bases between them. Germline V gene data show CDR1 as SGHRS and CDR2 as YFSETQ. The CDR3 sequence is 17 residues long. The full variable domain, in which reference TRBV5-1 and TRBJ2-7 provide the parts outside the CDR3, is KAGVTQTPRYLIKTRGQQVTLSCSPISGHRSVSWYQQTPGQGLQFLFEYFSETQRNKGNFPGRFSGRQFSNSRSEMNVSTLELGDSALYLCASSLRSADRGPSEQYFGPGTRLTVT.

The chain links TRBV28 to TRBJ1-6; 7 bases agree with TRBD1. The CDR3 sequence is 14 residues long. Germline lookup yields CDR1 MDHEN and CDR2 SYDVKM. The ends lost 5 bases at V and 7 bases at J; junction bases unmatched: 5. The CDR3: CASSPGTANSPLHF. The CDR3 nucleotides read TGTGCCAGCAGTCCCGGGACAGCGAATTCACCCCTCCACTTT.

V is TRBV11-2 and J is TRBJ2-3, with 7 bases lining up with TRBD1. CDR1 and CDR2 (germline): SGHAT, FQNNGV. V lost 5 bases, J lost 1 base, and 15 bases stayed unmatched. The CDR3 is 18 amino acids. The CDR3 protein is CASSSRLRGQSRTDTQYF. CDR3 DNA: TGTGCCAGCAGCAGCCGACTCCGGGGACAGAGCCGCACAGATACGCAGTATTTT.

The chain combines TRBV27 with TRBJ1-2; the D gene is possibly TRBD1 (6 bases). The CDR3 length is 13 residues. V was clipped by 6 bases and J by 8 bases, with 16 bases between them. From germline, CDR1 is MNHEY and CDR2 SMNVEV (reference sequence). The CDR3 sequence: CASRPISGEGYTF. Written as DNA, the CDR3 is TGTGCCAGCAGGCCCATATCAGGGGAAGGCTACACCTTC.

This chain connects TRBV19 to TRBJ2-7; D gene uncertain. Per germline, CDR1 LNHDA and CDR2 SQIVND (reference sequence). V lost 4 bases, J lost 6 bases, and 7 bases lay in between. The CDR3 is 11 residues long. CDR3 bases: TGTGCCAGTAGTAGCGGTGGCGAGCAGTACTTC. Protein: CASSSGGEQYF.

CDR3 in amino acids: CASSPGTGWSGNIQYF. CDR3 nucleotides: TGTGCCAGCAGCCCCGGGACAGGGTGGAGTGGGAACATTCAGTACTTC. The chain combines TRBV3-1 (or the pseudogene TRBV3-2) with TRBJ2-4; TRBD1 aligns across 9 bases. Germline V gene lookup returns CDR1 LGHDT and CDR2 YNNKEL (reference sequence). V lost 4 bases to trimming and J lost 7 bases; unmatched junction nucleotides: 11. The CDR3 is made up of 16 amino acids.

Of note for this clone: One end of the junction is discordant with germline, which a read error may explain. The J gene is TRBJ1-5, the V gene TRBV27, with TRBD1 as a possible D gene (5 bases). The length of the CDR3 is 15 residues. Germline values: CDR1 MNHEY, CDR2 SMNVEV (reference sequence). The CDR3 bases are TGTGCCAGCAGTGACCGCAGGGTTAGCAATCAGCCTCAGCATTTT. Translating gives CASSDRRVSNQPQHF.

The sample holds a few counts of this clone. The chain links TRBV19 to TRBJ1-4, with 7 bases that match TRBD1. The germline V gene encodes CDR1 LNHDA and CDR2 SQIVND (reference sequence). J gave up 2 bases and V 4 bases, and 4 bases lay outside the gene matches. This CDR3 comprises 15 residues. For the CDR3, the DNA is TGTGCCAGTAGTAACGAACAGGGGACTAATGAAAAACTGTTTTTT. It translates to CASSNEQGTNEKLFF.

The rearrangement joins TRBV19 to TRBJ1-4; 11 bases are shared with TRBD1. The V segment lost 3 bases and the J segment 7 bases; nucleotides outside the gene matches: 10. The germline V gene encodes CDR1 LNHDA and CDR2 SQIVND (reference sequence). The CDR3 covers 17 residues. The CDR3 spells CASSIGTGGFSGEKLFF. CDR3 bases: TGTGCCAGTAGTATCGGGACAGGGGGTTTTTCCGGTGAAAAACTGTTTTTT.

For this clone: Within the sample, other DNA sequences also encode this same CDR3. The chain combines TRBV30 with TRBJ2-3; 8 bases map to TRBD1. Germline V gives CDR1 GTSNPN, CDR2 SVGIG (reference sequence). V lost 0 bases and J lost 4; bases outside the gene matches: 3. The CDR3 is 14 amino acids. Here the CDR3 DNA reads TGTGCCTGGAGTGTACGGACAGGGCCAGATACGCAGTATTTT. Its protein product is CAWSVRTGPDTQYF.

J is TRBJ2-3 and V is TRBV19, with TRBD2 identical over 9 bases. V gave up 8 bases and J gave up 5 bases; unmatched junction bases: 14. The V gene's germline CDR1 is LNHDA and CDR2 SQIVND (reference sequence). The CDR3 has 16 residues. In DNA, the CDR3 is TGTGCCAGTCGACCCAACGCGGGGGGGCGGGTAGATACGCAGTATTTT. Translating it yields CASRPNAGGRVDTQYF.